This entry features one T cell receptor beta chain sequence. Its antigen is not identified. Produced via immunoSEQ multiplex PCR; TCRdb's table is partial and in-frame only. Found here are 150,000 to 160,000 clones, roughly nine tenths of them singletons; the top ten hold approximately 7.2%. The germline CDR1 and CDR2 sequences are ENHRY and SYGVKD. This CDR3 contains 14 residues. With 4 bases removed from V and 0 bases from J, the gap between germline ends came to 7 bases. This sample is drawn from a study of T cell responses to AZD1222 COVID-19 vaccine. Study conclusions and caveats: The repertoires were collected only after the peak T cell response.

The sequencing here drew on peripheral blood, taken after recovery from COVID-19. The clonotype comes from an adult who had recovered from COVID-19. The chain has TRBV10-3 and TRBJ2-1, with no clear D. CDR3 amino acids: CAISVFSSYNEQFF. The CDR3 bases are TGTGCCATCAGTGTCTTTAGCTCCTACAATGAGCAGTTCTTC.